This paragraph reports one T cell receptor beta chain. Expressed TCRB transcripts were sequenced after all isolated RNA was converted to cDNA. The assay was immunoSEQ multiplex PCR, and TCRdb's table has in-frame clones only and misses some. The table has 130,000 or so clones, around a tenth seen once. The data were obtained in a study of beta chain features in type 1 diabetes. It was one heparinised blood draw, averaging roughly 0.11 L, that each donor gave. CDR1 is LNHDA and CDR2 is SQIVND in the germline V gene (reference sequence). The CDR3 is 14 residues long. Deletions cut 5 bases from V and 4 bases from J, with 15 bases between.

The specimen sequenced was central memory CD4+ T cells from blood. The clonotype was recovered from a woman between 40 and 50 years old in good health. The V and J genes are TRBV19 and TRBJ2-7, with D possibly matching TRBD2 (7 bases). The CDR3 coding sequence is TGTGCCAGTAGTCGGGAGGACAGATATTACGAGCAGTACTTC. Its translation: CASSREDRYYEQYF.